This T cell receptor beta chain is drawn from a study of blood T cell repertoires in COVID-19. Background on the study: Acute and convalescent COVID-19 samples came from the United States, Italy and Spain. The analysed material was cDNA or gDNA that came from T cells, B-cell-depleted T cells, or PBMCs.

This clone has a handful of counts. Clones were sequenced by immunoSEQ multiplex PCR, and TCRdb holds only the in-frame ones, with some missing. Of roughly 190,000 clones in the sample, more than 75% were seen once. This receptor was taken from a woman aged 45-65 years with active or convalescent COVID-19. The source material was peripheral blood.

The chain's CDR3 is CASSYSPSGGYTGELFF. The CDR3 DNA follows: TGTGCCAGCAGTTACTCTCCTAGCGGGGGGTACACCGGGGAGCTGTTTTTT. This chain joins TRBV6-2 or TRBV6-3 and TRBJ2-2, with 11 bases identical to TRBD2. J lost 3 bases, V lost 0 bases, and 3 bases had no gene match. The germline V gene has CDR1 MNHEY and CDR2 SVGEGT. The CDR3 covers 17 residues.